This T cell receptor beta chain was captured in a study of blood T cell repertoires in COVID-19. Overall study context: The United States, Italy and Spain supplied acute and convalescent COVID-19 samples.

This CDR3 is 15 amino acids long. Germline V gives CDR1 KGHSH, CDR2 LQKENI. Trimming pared 0 bases from V and 4 bases from J, leaving 13 bases between. This table comes from immunoSEQ multiplex PCR, and its TCRdb copy is limited to in-frame clones, with some not included. The sample holds 250,000 to 400,000 clones, about 87% seen once. The sequenced material came from peripheral blood. The clonotype was recovered from a woman aged 25-40 years with COVID-19, enrolled during active disease. V usage is TRBV18 and J usage is TRBJ2-7; TRBD1 might be the D (6 bases). CDR3 residues: CASSPPRVRGYEQYF. The CDR3 coding sequence is TGTGCCAGCTCACCACCCCGCGTTAGGGGGTACGAGCAGTACTTC.